The clone carrying this TCR beta chain was seen repeatedly, ten times or more. Its antigen is unknown. Amplification of TCR beta CDR3 regions used RNA transcripts. An initial RT-PCR round employing HTBI primers preceded a second-round multiplex PCR. From the multiplex PCR reads, TCRdb called clonotypes with MiXCR, one entry per CDR3 protein. The sample holds under 800,000 distinct CDR3 sequences; about a fifth are singletons and the top ten take around 7%. Reliance was placed on clinical symptoms, serum thyroxine, TRAb, thyroid ultrasound and orbital computed tomography for diagnosis. The ends were cut back, 3 bases at V and 3 bases at J, with 9 bases in the middle. The CDR3 sequence is 13 residues long. Germline V lookup: CDR1 GTSNPN, CDR2 SVGIG (reference sequence). This sample stems from a study of Graves' ophthalmopathy and Graves' hyperthyroidism. Study results and caveats: Clonotypes were expanded in thyroid at above 0.001 frequency, and most also appeared in blood. At less than 71% sensitivity and approximately 72% specificity, the model predicted progression of the ophthalmopathy.

Material for sequencing was peripheral blood. The TCR sequence derives from a woman under 30 with stable Graves' hyperthyroidism. Some clones in this sample may be carry-over from other donors' samples. The chain has TRBV30 and TRBJ1-3; TRBD1 might be the D (5 bases). This chain's CDR3 is CAWSGGNGNTIYF. The CDR3 DNA is TGTGCCTGGAGCGGGGGGAATGGAAACACCATATATTTT.